A selection of T cell receptor beta chains follows, all from one sample in a study of a mutant IDH1 vaccine in newly diagnosed glioma. Produced via immunoSEQ multiplex PCR; TCRdb's table is partial and in-frame only. This table holds around 92,000 clones, about 80% found once. Sequencing used PBMCs, obtained from a glioma patient treated with radiotherapy, temozolomide or both. The receptors originated from a woman in her forties or fifties with glioma. The CDR3 runs from the conserved cysteine through the conserved F or W. A D gene is named only where the DNA matches it firmly. The size field is filled for only some rows; it gives once, few, many or a size class.

d_gene: TRBD1
j_gene: TRBJ1-2
v_gene: TRBV5-1
abundance: .
CDR3aa: CASSSDRGYGYTF
CDR3nt: TGCGCCAGCAGCTCTGACAGGGGCTATGGCTACACCTTC

d_gene: .
j_gene: TRBJ2-5
v_gene: TRBV4-1
abundance: .
CDR3aa: CASSLYGTFEETQYF
CDR3nt: TGCGCCAGCAGCCTTTATGGGACGTTCGAAGAGACCCAGTACTTC

d_gene: TRBD2
j_gene: TRBJ2-1
v_gene: TRBV19
abundance: .
CDR3aa: CASRPTSGRNSYNEQFF
CDR3nt: TGTGCCAGTAGGCCGACTAGCGGGCGAAACTCCTACAATGAGCAGTTCTTC

d_gene: .
j_gene: TRBJ2-7
v_gene: TRBV5-6
abundance: medium-sized
CDR3aa: CASSRGYEQYF
CDR3nt: TGTGCCAGCAGCAGAGGTTACGAGCAGTACTTC

d_gene: .
j_gene: TRBJ2-7
v_gene: TRBV6-1
abundance: .
CDR3aa: CASSEPEQYF
CDR3nt: TGTGCCAGCAGTGAACCCGAGCAGTACTTC

d_gene: .
j_gene: TRBJ1-1
v_gene: TRBV19
abundance: once
CDR3aa: CASREGGINTEAFF
CDR3nt: TGTGCCAGTAGAGAGGGGGGGATCAACACTGAAGCTTTCTTT

d_gene: TRBD1
j_gene: TRBJ1-1
v_gene: TRBV5-4
abundance: .
CDR3aa: CASSLDRGRTEAFF
CDR3nt: TGTGCCAGCAGCTTGGACAGGGGAAGGACTGAAGCTTTCTTT

d_gene: .
j_gene: TRBJ1-2
v_gene: TRBV28
abundance: .
CDR3aa: CASSSLNYGYTF
CDR3nt: TGTGCCAGCAGTTCTCTTAACTATGGCTACACCTTC

d_gene: .
j_gene: TRBJ2-2
v_gene: TRBV4-1
abundance: .
CDR3aa: CASSSVGPGELFF
CDR3nt: TGCGCCAGCAGCTCCGTGGGCCCCGGGGAGCTGTTTTTT

d_gene: TRBD1
j_gene: TRBJ2-2
v_gene: TRBV19
abundance: .
CDR3aa: CASSTTGVSTGELFF
CDR3nt: TGTGCCAGTAGTACTACAGGGGTGAGCACCGGGGAGCTGTTTTTT

d_gene: .
j_gene: TRBJ1-4
v_gene: TRBV6-5
abundance: .
CDR3aa: CASSYLWQGRNEKLFF
CDR3nt: TGTGCCAGCAGTTACCTCTGGCAGGGCAGGAATGAAAAACTGTTTTTT

d_gene: .
j_gene: TRBJ2-1
v_gene: TRBV10-1
abundance: .
CDR3aa: CASQRHSGYYNEQFF
CDR3nt: TGCGCCAGCCAACGACATTCGGGCTACTACAATGAGCAGTTCTTC

d_gene: .
j_gene: TRBJ2-5
v_gene: TRBV25-1
abundance: .
CDR3aa: CASWRETQYF
CDR3nt: TGTGCCAGCTGGCGAGAGACCCAGTACTTC

d_gene: .
j_gene: TRBJ1-2
v_gene: TRBV29-1
abundance: .
CDR3aa: CSVAGSSLGGGYTF
CDR3nt: TGCAGCGTTGCAGGGAGCTCTTTGGGAGGGGGCTACACCTTC

d_gene: .
j_gene: TRBJ2-3
v_gene: TRBV5-4
abundance: once
CDR3aa: CASSGGTRGGRDTQYF
CDR3nt: TGTGCCAGCAGCGGGGGAACTAGGGGGGGTAGAGATACGCAGTATTTT

d_gene: TRBD1
j_gene: TRBJ1-1
v_gene: TRBV19
abundance: .
CDR3aa: CASSRDRARNTEAFF
CDR3nt: TGTGCCAGTAGTCGAGACAGGGCAAGGAACACTGAAGCTTTCTTT

d_gene: .
j_gene: TRBJ1-1
v_gene: TRBV4-3
abundance: .
CDR3aa: CASSYTTAMNTEAFF
CDR3nt: TGCGCCAGCAGCTACACGACAGCCATGAACACTGAAGCTTTCTTT

d_gene: .
j_gene: TRBJ1-1
v_gene: TRBV18
abundance: few
CDR3aa: CASSPPMGQTTEAFF
CDR3nt: TGTGCCAGCTCACCACCAATGGGGCAGACCACTGAAGCTTTCTTT

d_gene: .
j_gene: TRBJ2-6
v_gene: TRBV11-3
abundance: .
CDR3aa: CASGGGPNVLTF
CDR3nt: TGTGCCAGCGGAGGGGGCCCCAACGTCCTGACTTTC

d_gene: .
j_gene: TRBJ2-7
v_gene: TRBV7-2
abundance: .
CDR3aa: CASSLVRSSYEQYF
CDR3nt: TGTGCCAGCAGCTTAGTCCGGTCCTCCTACGAGCAGTACTTC

d_gene: TRBD2
j_gene: TRBJ2-5
v_gene: TRBV2
abundance: .
CDR3aa: CASRTSGGETQYF
CDR3nt: TGTGCCAGCAGGACTAGCGGGGGAGAGACCCAGTACTTC

d_gene: .
j_gene: TRBJ2-3
v_gene: TRBV6-5
abundance: .
CDR3aa: CASGIGTSTDTQYF
CDR3nt: TGTGCCAGCGGGATAGGGACAAGTACAGATACGCAGTATTTT

d_gene: TRBD2
j_gene: TRBJ2-3
v_gene: TRBV5-6
abundance: .
CDR3aa: CASSLLAGAADTQYF
CDR3nt: TGTGCCAGCAGCTTGCTAGCGGGGGCCGCAGATACGCAGTATTTT

d_gene: .
j_gene: TRBJ1-5
v_gene: TRBV10-2
abundance: .
CDR3aa: CASSVRPQHF
CDR3nt: TGCGCCAGCAGTGTTCGGCCCCAGCATTTT

d_gene: TRBD1
j_gene: TRBJ2-2
v_gene: TRBV27
abundance: .
CDR3aa: CASSQPGTANTGELFF
CDR3nt: TGTGCCAGCAGTCAACCCGGGACAGCGAACACCGGGGAGCTGTTTTTT

d_gene: .
j_gene: TRBJ2-3
v_gene: TRBV6-1
abundance: once
CDR3aa: CASSLEANTQYF
CDR3nt: TGTGCCAGCAGTCTAGAGGCAAATACGCAGTATTTT

d_gene: .
j_gene: TRBJ2-3
v_gene: TRBV29-1
abundance: .
CDR3aa: CSVERLGGDTQYF
CDR3nt: TGCAGCGTTGAAAGACTAGGTGGAGATACGCAGTATTTT

d_gene: TRBD2
j_gene: TRBJ2-7
v_gene: TRBV4-1
abundance: .
CDR3aa: CASSQDLAGTSGEQYF
CDR3nt: TGCGCCAGCAGCCAAGATCTAGCGGGAACGTCCGGCGAGCAGTACTTC

d_gene: .
j_gene: TRBJ1-4
v_gene: TRBV5-4
abundance: once
CDR3aa: CASSWGAGPNEKLFF
CDR3nt: TGTGCCAGCAGCTGGGGAGCAGGCCCTAATGAAAAACTGTTTTTT

d_gene: TRBD1
j_gene: TRBJ1-2
v_gene: TRBV5-5
abundance: .
CDR3aa: CASSSQPGQGSRGYTF
CDR3nt: TGTGCCAGCAGCTCGCAACCGGGACAGGGAAGCCGCGGCTACACCTTC

d_gene: .
j_gene: TRBJ2-1
v_gene: TRBV7-2
abundance: .
CDR3aa: CASSLGSLNEQFF
CDR3nt: TGTGCCAGCAGCTTGGGGAGCCTCAATGAGCAGTTCTTC

d_gene: .
j_gene: TRBJ1-5
v_gene: TRBV6-1
abundance: few
CDR3aa: CASSEAGPSSGRYSNQPQHF
CDR3nt: TGTGCCAGCAGTGAAGCTGGGCCATCTTCAGGGAGGTATAGCAATCAGCCCCAGCATTTT

d_gene: .
j_gene: TRBJ1-1
v_gene: TRBV11-2
abundance: .
CDR3aa: CASIHLGVSQNTEAFF
CDR3nt: TGTGCCAGCATCCATCTTGGGGTTTCCCAGAACACTGAAGCTTTCTTT

d_gene: TRBD2
j_gene: TRBJ2-3
v_gene: TRBV5-4
abundance: .
CDR3aa: CASSLGAGFSTDTQYF
CDR3nt: TGTGCCAGCAGCTTGGGAGCGGGGTTTAGCACAGATACGCAGTATTTT

d_gene: .
j_gene: TRBJ1-6
v_gene: TRBV18
abundance: few
CDR3aa: CASSQDSVSPLHF
CDR3nt: TGTGCCAGCTCACAGGATTCAGTTTCACCCCTCCACTTT

d_gene: TRBD1
j_gene: TRBJ1-6
v_gene: TRBV15
abundance: .
CDR3aa: CATSRETGWTSPLHF
CDR3nt: TGTGCCACCAGCAGAGAGACAGGGTGGACTTCACCCCTCCACTTT

d_gene: TRBD1
j_gene: TRBJ2-7
v_gene: TRBV11-2
abundance: .
CDR3aa: CASSLEGQFLSEQYF
CDR3nt: TGTGCCAGCAGCTTAGAGGGACAGTTTTTATCCGAGCAGTACTTC

d_gene: TRBD2
j_gene: TRBJ2-2
v_gene: TRBV10-3
abundance: .
CDR3aa: CAISGGAMDTGELFF
CDR3nt: TGTGCCATCAGCGGGGGGGCGATGGACACCGGGGAGCTGTTTTTT

d_gene: .
j_gene: TRBJ2-3
v_gene: TRBV6-5
abundance: .
CDR3aa: CASSLDSHDTQYF
CDR3nt: TGTGCCAGCAGCTTGGACTCTCACGATACGCAGTATTTT

d_gene: TRBD2
j_gene: TRBJ2-2
v_gene: TRBV11-2
abundance: .
CDR3aa: CASTPRGGTGELFF
CDR3nt: TGTGCCAGCACCCCCCGGGGGGGCACCGGGGAGCTGTTTTTT

d_gene: .
j_gene: TRBJ1-2
v_gene: TRBV4-2
abundance: .
CDR3aa: CASSQDEGGNYGYTF
CDR3nt: TGTGCCAGCAGCCAAGACGAAGGGGGAAACTATGGCTACACCTTC

d_gene: .
j_gene: TRBJ2-7
v_gene: TRBV7-2
abundance: .
CDR3aa: CASSRTYEQYF
CDR3nt: TGTGCCAGCAGCCGAACCTACGAGCAGTACTTC

d_gene: TRBD1
j_gene: TRBJ1-2
v_gene: TRBV6-1
abundance: .
CDR3aa: CASSTGQNYGYTF
CDR3nt: TGTGCCAGCAGTACGGGACAGAACTATGGCTACACCTTC

d_gene: TRBD2
j_gene: TRBJ2-3
v_gene: TRBV7-2
abundance: .
CDR3aa: CASSPMGGGALDTQYF
CDR3nt: TGTGCCAGCAGTCCCATGGGCGGGGGGGCTTTAGATACGCAGTATTTT

d_gene: .
j_gene: TRBJ2-2
v_gene: TRBV5-4
abundance: .
CDR3aa: CASSPIGGTGELFF
CDR3nt: TGTGCCAGCAGCCCAATCGGGGGCACCGGGGAGCTGTTTTTT